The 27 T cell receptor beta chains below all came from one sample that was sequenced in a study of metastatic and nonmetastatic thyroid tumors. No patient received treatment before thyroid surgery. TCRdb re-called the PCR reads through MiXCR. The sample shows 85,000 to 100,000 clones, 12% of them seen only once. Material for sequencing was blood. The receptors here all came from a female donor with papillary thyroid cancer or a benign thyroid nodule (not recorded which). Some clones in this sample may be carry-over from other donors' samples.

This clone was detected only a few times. The DNA of the CDR3 is TGTGCCAGCAGCCCCCCGGACGGCGAGCAGTACTTC. Amino acids: CASSPPDGEQYF. This sequence joins TRBV6-1 and TRBJ2-7; D is uncertain. CDR1 MNHNS and CDR2 SASEGT come from the germline V gene. V shed 6 bases and J shed 6 bases, with 12 bases lying between them. The CDR3 length is 12 residues.

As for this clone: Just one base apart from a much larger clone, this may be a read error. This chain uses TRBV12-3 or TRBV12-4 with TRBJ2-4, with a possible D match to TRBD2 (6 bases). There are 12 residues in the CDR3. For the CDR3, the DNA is TGTGCCTGCAGTTTATGGGGAGGTATTCAGTACTTC. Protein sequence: CACSLWGGIQYF.

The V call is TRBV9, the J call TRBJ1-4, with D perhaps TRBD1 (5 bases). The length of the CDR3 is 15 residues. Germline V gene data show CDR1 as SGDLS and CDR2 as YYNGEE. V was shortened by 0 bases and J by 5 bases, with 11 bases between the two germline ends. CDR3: CASSVDQGPNEKLFF. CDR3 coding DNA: TGTGCCAGCAGCGTAGACCAGGGTCCCAATGAAAAACTGTTTTTT.

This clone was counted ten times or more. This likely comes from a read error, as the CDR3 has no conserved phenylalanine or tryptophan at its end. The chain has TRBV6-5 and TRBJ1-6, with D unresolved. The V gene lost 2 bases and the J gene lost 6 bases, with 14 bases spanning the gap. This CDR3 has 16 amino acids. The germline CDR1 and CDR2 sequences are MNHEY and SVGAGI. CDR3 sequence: CASSYVSGGSNSPLHS. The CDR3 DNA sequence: TGTGCCAGCAGTTACGTGAGCGGAGGGAGTAATTCACCCCTCCACTCT.

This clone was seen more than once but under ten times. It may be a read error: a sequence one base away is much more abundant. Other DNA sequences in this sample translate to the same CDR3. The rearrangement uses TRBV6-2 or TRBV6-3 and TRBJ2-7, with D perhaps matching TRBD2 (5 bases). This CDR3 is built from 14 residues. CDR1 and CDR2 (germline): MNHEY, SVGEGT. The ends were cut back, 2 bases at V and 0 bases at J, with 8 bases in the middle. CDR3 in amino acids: CASSYAGISYEQYF. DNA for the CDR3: TGTGCCAGCAGTTACGCGGGTATCTCCTACGAGCAGTACTTC.

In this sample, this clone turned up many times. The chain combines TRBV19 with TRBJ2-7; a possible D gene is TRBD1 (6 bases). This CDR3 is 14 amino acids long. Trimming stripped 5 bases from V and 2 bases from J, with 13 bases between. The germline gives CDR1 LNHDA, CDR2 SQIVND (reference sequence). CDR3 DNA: TGTGCCAGTAGTCCGGACAGCGCGACCTACGAGCAGTACTTC. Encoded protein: CASSPDSATYEQYF.

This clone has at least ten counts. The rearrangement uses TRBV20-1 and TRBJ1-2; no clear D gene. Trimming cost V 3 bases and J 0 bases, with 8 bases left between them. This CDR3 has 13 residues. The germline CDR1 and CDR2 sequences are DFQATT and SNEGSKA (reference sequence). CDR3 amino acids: CSASLTSNYGYTF. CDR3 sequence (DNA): TGCAGTGCTAGCCTAACATCTAACTATGGCTACACCTTC.

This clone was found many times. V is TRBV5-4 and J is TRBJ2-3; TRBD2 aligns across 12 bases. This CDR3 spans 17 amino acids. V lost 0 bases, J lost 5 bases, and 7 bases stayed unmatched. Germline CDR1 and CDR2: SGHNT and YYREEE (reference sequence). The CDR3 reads CASSLVLAGGPEDTQYF. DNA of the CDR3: TGTGCCAGCAGCTTGGTTCTAGCGGGAGGGCCTGAAGATACGCAGTATTTT.

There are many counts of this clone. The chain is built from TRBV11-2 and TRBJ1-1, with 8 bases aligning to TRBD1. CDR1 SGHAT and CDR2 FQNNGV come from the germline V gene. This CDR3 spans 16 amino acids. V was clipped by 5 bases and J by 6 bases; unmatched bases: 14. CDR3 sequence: CASSRGTGPTVPEAFF. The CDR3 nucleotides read TGTGCCAGCAGCCGCGGGACAGGTCCCACAGTCCCTGAAGCTTTCTTT. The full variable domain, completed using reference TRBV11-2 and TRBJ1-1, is EAGVAQSPRYKIIEKRQSVAFWCNPISGHATLYWYQQILGQGPKLLIQFQNNGVVDDSQLPKDRFSAERLKGVDSTLKIQPAKLEDSAVYLCASSRGTGPTVPEAFFGQGTRLTVV.

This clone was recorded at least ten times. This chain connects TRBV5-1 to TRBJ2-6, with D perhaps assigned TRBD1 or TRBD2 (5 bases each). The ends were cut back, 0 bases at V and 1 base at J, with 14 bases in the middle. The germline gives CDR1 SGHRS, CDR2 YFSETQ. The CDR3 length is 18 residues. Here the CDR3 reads CASSLAVPGTSGANVLTF. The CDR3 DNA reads TGCGCCAGCAGCTTGGCAGTCCCAGGGACGTCTGGGGCCAACGTCCTGACTTTC.

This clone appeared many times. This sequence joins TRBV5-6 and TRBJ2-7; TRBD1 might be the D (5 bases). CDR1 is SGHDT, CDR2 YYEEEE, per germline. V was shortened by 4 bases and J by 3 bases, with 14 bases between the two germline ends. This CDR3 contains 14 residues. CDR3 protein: CASSGTDSDYEQYF. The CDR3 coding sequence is TGTGCCAGCAGCGGAACCGACAGCGACTACGAGCAGTACTTC.

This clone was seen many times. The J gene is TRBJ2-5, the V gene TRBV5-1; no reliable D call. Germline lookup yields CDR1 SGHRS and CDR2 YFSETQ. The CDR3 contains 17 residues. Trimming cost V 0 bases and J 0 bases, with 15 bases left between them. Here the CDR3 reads CASSLAVGRSYQETQYF. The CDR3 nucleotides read TGCGCCAGCAGCTTGGCAGTAGGACGTAGCTACCAAGAGACCCAGTACTTC.

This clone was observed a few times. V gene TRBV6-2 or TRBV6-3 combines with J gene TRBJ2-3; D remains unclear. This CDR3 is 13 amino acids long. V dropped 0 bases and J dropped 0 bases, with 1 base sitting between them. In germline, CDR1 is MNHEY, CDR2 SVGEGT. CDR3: CASSYSSTDTQYF. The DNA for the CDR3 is TGTGCCAGCAGTTACTCTAGCACAGATACGCAGTATTTT.

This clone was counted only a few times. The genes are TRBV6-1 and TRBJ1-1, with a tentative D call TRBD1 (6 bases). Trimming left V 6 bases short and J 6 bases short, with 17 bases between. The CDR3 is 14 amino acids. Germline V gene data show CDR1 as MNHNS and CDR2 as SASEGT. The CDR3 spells CASRWAGEGAEAFF. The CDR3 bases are TGTGCCAGCAGGTGGGCGGGGGAGGGGGCTGAAGCTTTCTTT.

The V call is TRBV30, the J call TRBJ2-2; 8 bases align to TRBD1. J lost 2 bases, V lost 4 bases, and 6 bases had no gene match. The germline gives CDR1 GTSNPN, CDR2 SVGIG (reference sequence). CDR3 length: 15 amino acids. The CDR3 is CAWKGGTGNTGELFF. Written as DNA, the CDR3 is TGTGCCTGGAAAGGGGGGACAGGAAACACCGGGGAGCTGTTTTTT.

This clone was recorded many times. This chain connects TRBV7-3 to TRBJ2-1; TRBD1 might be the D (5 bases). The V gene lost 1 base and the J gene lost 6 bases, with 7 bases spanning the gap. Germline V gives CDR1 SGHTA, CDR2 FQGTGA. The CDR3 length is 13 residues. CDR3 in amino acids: CASSLIRGNEQFF. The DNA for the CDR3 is TGTGCCAGCAGCTTAATAAGGGGCAATGAGCAGTTCTTC.

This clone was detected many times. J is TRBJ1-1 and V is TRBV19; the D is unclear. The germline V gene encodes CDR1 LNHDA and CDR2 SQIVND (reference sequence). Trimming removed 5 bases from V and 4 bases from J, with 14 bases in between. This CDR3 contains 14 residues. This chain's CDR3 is CASSLTAISTEAFF. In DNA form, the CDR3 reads TGTGCCAGTAGTCTTACAGCCATTAGCACTGAAGCTTTCTTT.

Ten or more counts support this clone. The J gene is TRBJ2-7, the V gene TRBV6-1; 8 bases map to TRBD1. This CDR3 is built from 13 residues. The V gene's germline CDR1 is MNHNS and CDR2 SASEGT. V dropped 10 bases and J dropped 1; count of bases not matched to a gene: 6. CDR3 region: CATGTGSSYEQYF. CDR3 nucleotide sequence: TGTGCCACCGGGACAGGATCTTCCTACGAGCAGTACTTC.

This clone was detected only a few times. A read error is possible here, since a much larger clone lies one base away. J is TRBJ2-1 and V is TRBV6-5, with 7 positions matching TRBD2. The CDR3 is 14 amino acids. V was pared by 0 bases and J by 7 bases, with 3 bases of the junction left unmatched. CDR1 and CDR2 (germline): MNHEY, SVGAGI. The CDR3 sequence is CASSYSGGSNEQFF. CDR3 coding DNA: TGTGCCAGCAGTTACTCGGGGGGGTCAAATGAGCAGTTCTTC.

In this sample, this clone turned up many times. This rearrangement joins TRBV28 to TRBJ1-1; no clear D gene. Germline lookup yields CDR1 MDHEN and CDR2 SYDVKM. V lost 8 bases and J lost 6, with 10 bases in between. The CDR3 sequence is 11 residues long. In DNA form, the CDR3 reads TGTGCCAGCGGGGTATGGGCTGAAGCTTTCTTT. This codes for CASGVWAEAFF.

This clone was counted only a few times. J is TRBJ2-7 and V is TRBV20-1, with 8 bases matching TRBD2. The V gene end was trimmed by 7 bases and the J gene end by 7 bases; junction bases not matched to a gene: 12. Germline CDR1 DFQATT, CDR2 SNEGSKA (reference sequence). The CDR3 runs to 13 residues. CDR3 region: CSVPRAGGGEQYF. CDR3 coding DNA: TGCAGTGTTCCCAGGGCGGGAGGTGGGGAGCAGTACTTC.

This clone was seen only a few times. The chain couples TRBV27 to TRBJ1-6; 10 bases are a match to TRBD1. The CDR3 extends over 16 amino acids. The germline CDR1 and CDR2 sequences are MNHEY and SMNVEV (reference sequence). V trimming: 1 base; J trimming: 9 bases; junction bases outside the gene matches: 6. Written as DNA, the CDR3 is TGTGCCAGCAGTTTATACGGACAGGGGGTTAGTTCACCCCTCCACTTT. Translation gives CASSLYGQGVSSPLHF.

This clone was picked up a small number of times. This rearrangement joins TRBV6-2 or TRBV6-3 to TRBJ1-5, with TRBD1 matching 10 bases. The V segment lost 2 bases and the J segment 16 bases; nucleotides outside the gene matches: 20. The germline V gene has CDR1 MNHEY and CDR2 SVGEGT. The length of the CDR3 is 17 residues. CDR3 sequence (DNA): TGTGCCAGCAGTTACCCGACAGGGGGCTTCGGCAATCAGCTCCATCATTTT. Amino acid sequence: CASSYPTGGFGNQLHHF.

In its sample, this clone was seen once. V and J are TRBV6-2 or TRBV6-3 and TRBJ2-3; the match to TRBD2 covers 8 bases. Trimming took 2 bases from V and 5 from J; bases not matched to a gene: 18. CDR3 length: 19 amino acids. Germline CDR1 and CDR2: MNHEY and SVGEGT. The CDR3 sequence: CASSYGVPTSGGPGDTQYF. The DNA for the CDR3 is TGTGCCAGCAGTTACGGAGTCCCAACTAGCGGAGGCCCCGGAGATACGCAGTATTTT.

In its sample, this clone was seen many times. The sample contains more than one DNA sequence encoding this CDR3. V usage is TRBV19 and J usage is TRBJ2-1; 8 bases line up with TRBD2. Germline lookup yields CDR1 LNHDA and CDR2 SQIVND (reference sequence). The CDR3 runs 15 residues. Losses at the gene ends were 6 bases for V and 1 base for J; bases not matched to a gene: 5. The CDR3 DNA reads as TGTGCCAGTAGCAGCGGGAGAGGATCCTACAATGAGCAGTTCTTC. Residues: CASSSGRGSYNEQFF. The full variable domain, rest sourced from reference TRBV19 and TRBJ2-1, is DGGITQSPKYLFRKEGQNVTLSCEQNLNHDAMYWYRQDPGQGLRLIYYSQIVNDFQKGDIAEGYSVSREKKESFPLTVTSAQKNPTAFYLCASSSGRGSYNEQFFGPGTRLTVL.

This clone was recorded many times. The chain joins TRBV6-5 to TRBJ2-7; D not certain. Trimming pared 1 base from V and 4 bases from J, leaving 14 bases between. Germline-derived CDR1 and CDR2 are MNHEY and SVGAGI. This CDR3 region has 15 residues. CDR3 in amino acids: CASSYFTTGEYEQYF. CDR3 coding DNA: TGTGCCAGCAGTTACTTCACTACGGGCGAATACGAGCAGTACTTC.

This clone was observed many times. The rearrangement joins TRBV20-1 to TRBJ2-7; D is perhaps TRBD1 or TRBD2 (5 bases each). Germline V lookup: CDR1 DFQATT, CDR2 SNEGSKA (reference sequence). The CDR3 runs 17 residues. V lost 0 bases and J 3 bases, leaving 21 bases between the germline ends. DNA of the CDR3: TGCAGTGCTAGAGACTGGGTGGGACCAGAGGCGGACTACGAGCAGTACTTC. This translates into CSARDWVGPEADYEQYF.